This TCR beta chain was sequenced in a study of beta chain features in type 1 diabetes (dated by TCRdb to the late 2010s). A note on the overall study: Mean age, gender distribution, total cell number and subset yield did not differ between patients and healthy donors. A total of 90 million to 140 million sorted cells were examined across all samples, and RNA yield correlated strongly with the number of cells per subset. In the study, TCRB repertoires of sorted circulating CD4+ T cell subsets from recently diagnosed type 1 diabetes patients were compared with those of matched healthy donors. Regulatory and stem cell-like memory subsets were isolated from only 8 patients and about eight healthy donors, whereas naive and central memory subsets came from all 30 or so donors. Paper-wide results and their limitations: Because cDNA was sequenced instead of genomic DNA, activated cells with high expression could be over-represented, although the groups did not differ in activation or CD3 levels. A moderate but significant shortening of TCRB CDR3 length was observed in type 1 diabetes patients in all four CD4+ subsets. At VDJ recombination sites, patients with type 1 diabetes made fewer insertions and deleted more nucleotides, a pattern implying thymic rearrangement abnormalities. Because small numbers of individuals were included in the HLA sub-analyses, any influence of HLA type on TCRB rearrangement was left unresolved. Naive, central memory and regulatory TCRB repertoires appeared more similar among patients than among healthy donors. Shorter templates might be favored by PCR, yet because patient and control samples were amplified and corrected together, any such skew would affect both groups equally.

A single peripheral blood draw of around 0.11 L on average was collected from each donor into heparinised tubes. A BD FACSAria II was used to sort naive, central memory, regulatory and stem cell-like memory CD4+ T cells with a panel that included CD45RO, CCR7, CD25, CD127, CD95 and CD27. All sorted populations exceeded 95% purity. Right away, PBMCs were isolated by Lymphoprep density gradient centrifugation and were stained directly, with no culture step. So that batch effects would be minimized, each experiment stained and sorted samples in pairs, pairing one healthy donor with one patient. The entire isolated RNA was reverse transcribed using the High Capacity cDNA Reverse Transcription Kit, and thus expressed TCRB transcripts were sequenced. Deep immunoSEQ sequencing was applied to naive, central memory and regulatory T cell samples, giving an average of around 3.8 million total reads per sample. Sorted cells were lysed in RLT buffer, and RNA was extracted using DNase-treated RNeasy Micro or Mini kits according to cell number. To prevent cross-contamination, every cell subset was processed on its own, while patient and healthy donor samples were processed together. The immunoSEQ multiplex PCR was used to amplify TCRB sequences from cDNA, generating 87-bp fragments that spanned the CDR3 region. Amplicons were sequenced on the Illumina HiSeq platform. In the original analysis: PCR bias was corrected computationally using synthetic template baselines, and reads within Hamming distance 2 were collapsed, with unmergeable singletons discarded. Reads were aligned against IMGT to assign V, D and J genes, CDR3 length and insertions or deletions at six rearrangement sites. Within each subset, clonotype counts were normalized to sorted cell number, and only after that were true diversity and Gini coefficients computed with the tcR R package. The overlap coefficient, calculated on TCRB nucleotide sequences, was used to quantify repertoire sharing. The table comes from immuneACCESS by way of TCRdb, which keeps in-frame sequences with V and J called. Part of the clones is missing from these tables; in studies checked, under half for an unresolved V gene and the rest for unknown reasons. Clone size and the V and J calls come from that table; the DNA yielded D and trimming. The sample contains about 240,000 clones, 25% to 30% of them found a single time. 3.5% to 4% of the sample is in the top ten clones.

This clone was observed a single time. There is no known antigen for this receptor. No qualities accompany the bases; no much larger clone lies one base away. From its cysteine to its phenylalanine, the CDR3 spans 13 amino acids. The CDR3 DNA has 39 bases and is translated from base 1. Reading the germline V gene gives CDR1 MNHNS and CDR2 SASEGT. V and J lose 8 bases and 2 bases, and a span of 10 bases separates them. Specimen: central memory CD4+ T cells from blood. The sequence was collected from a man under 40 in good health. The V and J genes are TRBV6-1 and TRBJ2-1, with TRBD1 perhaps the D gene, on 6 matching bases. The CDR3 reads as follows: CASHRDPYNEQFF. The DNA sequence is TGTGCCAGCCACAGGGACCCCTACAATGAGCAGTTCTTC.